This TCR beta chain stems from a study of identifying expanded T cells in peripheral blood. Notes on this clone: Its antigen is currently unknown.

Whole-study findings and limits: About 1.2 clones differed between technical replicates, versus around 15 and 18 over time.

Sequencing used immunoSEQ multiplex PCR; TCRdb keeps in-frame clones, though not all of them. This sample has under 130,000 clones; about 89% occur once, and the top ten carry 15% to 20%. The germline V gene has CDR1 MNHNY and CDR2 SVGAGI (reference sequence). CDR3 size: 14 residues. V shed 10 bases and J shed 0 bases, with 16 bases lying between them. The chain employs TRBV6-6 and TRBJ2-7; D is perhaps TRBD1 (5 bases). The TCR originated in a person between 18 and 69 years old in good health. Sequenced input: blood. Written as DNA, the CDR3 is TGTGCCATCAAGTCGGGCAGGGACTCCTACGAGCAGTACTTC. Translated, it gives CAIKSGRDSYEQYF.